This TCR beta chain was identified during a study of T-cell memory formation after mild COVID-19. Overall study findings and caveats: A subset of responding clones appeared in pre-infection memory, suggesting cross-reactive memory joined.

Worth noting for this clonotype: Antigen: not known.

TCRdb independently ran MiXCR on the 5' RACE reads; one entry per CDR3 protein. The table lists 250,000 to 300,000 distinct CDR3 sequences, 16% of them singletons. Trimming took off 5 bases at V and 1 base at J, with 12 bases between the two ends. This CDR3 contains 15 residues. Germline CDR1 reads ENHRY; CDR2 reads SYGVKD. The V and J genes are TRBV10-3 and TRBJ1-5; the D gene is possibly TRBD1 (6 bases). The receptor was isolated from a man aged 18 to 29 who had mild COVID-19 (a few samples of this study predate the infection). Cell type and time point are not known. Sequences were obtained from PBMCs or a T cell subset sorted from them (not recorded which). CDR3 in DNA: TGTGCCATCAGTTCAGTGCAGGGGAGCAATCAGCCCCAGCATTTT. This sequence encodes CAISSVQGSNQPQHF.